The 2 T cell receptor beta chains below come from one sample, sequenced in a study of T-cell memory formation after mild COVID-19. MiXCR was run by TCRdb on the 5' RACE reads, yielding one entry per CDR3 protein. The table records 470,000 or so distinct CDR3 sequences, around a quarter of them present only once. The sequencing input was PBMCs or a T cell subset sorted from them (not recorded which). These TCRs come from an adult woman who had mild COVID-19 (a few samples of this study predate the infection). Cell type and time point are not known.

This clonotype showed up just a few times. This chain joins TRBV29-1 and TRBJ2-7; TRBD1 might be the D (6 bases). The V gene lost 3 bases and the J gene lost 5 bases, with 11 bases spanning the gap. The CDR3 is made up of 12 amino acids. Germline CDR1 reads SQVTM; CDR2 reads ANQGSEA. CDR3 DNA: TGCAGCGTTGAGGTACAGGGAAACGAGCAGTACTTC. Translation gives CSVEVQGNEQYF.

The chain has TRBV12-3 or TRBV12-4 and TRBJ2-3; TRBD2 aligns across 13 bases. With V trimmed by 5 bases and J by 8 bases, 7 bases remained unmatched. This CDR3 has 15 amino acids. DNA of the CDR3: TGTGCCAGCAGTCGGACTAGCGGGGGATCAGGTACGCAGTATTTT. Its protein is CASSRTSGGSGTQYF.